Listed here are 17 T cell receptor beta chains from one sample, sequenced in a study of graft-versus-host responses after intestinal transplantation. The method was immunoSEQ multiplex PCR; TCRdb's version includes in-frame clones alone and lacks a portion of them. The sample holds some 45,000 clones, about 95% seen once. Sample: PBMCs, taken around 48 weeks after intestinal transplant. The receptors come from a human patient who received an intestinal transplant, so some T cells may come from the graft donor.

The chain couples TRBV10-3 to TRBJ1-1; D is unclear. V dropped 2 bases and J dropped 1 base, with 11 bases sitting between them. CDR3 size: 15 residues. CDR1 ENHRY and CDR2 SYGVKD come from the germline V gene. The CDR3, as DNA: TGTGCCATCAGTGAGCCCGGATACGGGAACACTGAAGCTTTCTTT. It codes for CAISEPGYGNTEAFF.

V and J are TRBV9 and TRBJ2-3, with D possibly matching TRBD2 (6 bases). The V end lost 0 bases, the J end lost 1 base, and 12 bases lay between the germline ends. Germline CDR1 and CDR2: SGDLS and YYNGEE. The CDR3 extends over 16 amino acids. This CDR3 reads CASSVATWGGTDTQYF. The CDR3 nucleotides are TGTGCCAGCAGCGTAGCTACGTGGGGGGGCACAGATACGCAGTATTTT.

The V call is TRBV6-1, the J call TRBJ2-3; possibly TRBD1 or TRBD2 for D (6 bases each). The V end lost 7 bases, the J end lost 1 base, and 12 bases lay between the germline ends. The CDR3 length is 14 residues. In germline, CDR1 is MNHNS, CDR2 SASEGT. CDR3 loop: CASTRGPGTDTQYF. CDR3 sequence (DNA): TGTGCCAGCACCCGGGGGCCTGGCACAGATACGCAGTATTTT.

V usage is TRBV4-1 and J usage is TRBJ1-6; 7 bases are shared with TRBD1. CDR1 and CDR2 (germline): MGHRA, YSYEKL. Trimming at V came to 4 bases and at J to 5 bases, leaving 8 bases not matched to a gene. CDR3 length equals 16 residues. The chain's CDR3 is CASSPGQFRNNSPLHF. Here the CDR3 DNA reads TGCGCCAGCAGCCCGGGACAGTTCCGGAATAATTCACCCCTCCACTTT.

The gene calls are TRBV7-9 and TRBJ1-1, with D unresolved. Germline V lookup: CDR1 SEHNR, CDR2 FQNEAQ (reference sequence). With 4 bases removed from V and 5 bases from J, the gap between germline ends came to 14 bases. This CDR3 has 14 residues. This chain's CDR3 is CASSSKKGDTEAFF. In nucleotides, the CDR3 is TGTGCCAGCAGCTCGAAAAAGGGAGATACTGAAGCTTTCTTT.

The CDR3 DNA reads as TGTGCCAGCAGCTTAACCAAGCGTCCCTACGAGCAGTACTTC. This codes for CASSLTKRPYEQYF. V usage is TRBV11-2 and J usage is TRBJ2-7; D unclear. Trimming removed 2 bases from V and 2 bases from J, with 10 bases in between. This CDR3 is 14 amino acids long. Germline assignment: CDR1 SGHAT and CDR2 FQNNGV.

The chain combines TRBV29-1 with TRBJ2-7, with D possibly being TRBD2 (7 bases). Trimming stripped 5 bases from V and 3 bases from J, with 17 bases between. The length of the CDR3 is 14 residues. Germline CDR1 reads SQVTM; CDR2 reads ANQGSEA. In nucleotides, the CDR3 is TGCAGCGTTCAAGGGGGGGCTGGGATCTACGAGCAGTACTTC. It is translated as CSVQGGAGIYEQYF.

This clone was seen only once. The CDR3 bases are TGTGCCAGCAGCTTAGGGCACTCTTATAATTCACCCCTCCACTTT. It codes for CASSLGHSYNSPLHF. V is TRBV7-9 and J is TRBJ1-6; D remains ambiguous. This CDR3 is built from 15 residues. V lost 1 base, J lost 4 bases, and 8 bases lay in between. Germline V lookup: CDR1 SEHNR, CDR2 FQNEAQ (reference sequence). The full variable domain, its missing parts supplied by reference TRBV7-9 and TRBJ1-6, is DTGVSQNPRHKITKRGQNVTFRCDPISEHNRLYWYRQTLGQGPEFLTYFQNEAQLEKSRLLSDRFSAERPKGSFSTLEIQRTEQGDSAMYLCASSLGHSYNSPLHFGNGTRLTVT.

The V and J genes are TRBV12-5 and TRBJ2-5; 8 bases are shared with TRBD2. Germline trimming cut 5 bases from V and 9 bases from J; bases unmatched to any gene: 17. CDR1 and CDR2 (germline): LGHNT, FRNRAP. The CDR3 extends over 16 amino acids. The CDR3 DNA sequence: TGTGCTAGTGGTCCTCGGGAGGGAGGGGGTTGGGCGCCCCAGTACTTC. Residues: CASGPREGGGWAPQYF.

The rearrangement uses TRBV1 and TRBJ2-6. TRBV1 is labeled a pseudogene. This CDR3 spans 18 amino acids. In DNA, the CDR3 is TGCACCAGCAGGAGAGAGTGTTTGTCACAAAGTCGGGCCAACGTCCTGACTTTC. This encodes CTSRRECLSQSRANVLTF.

This rearrangement joins TRBV11-2 to TRBJ1-6; 7 bases align to TRBD1. Looked up from germline, CDR1 is SGHAT and CDR2 is FQNNGV. The CDR3 spans 16 residues. The ends lost 2 bases at V and 10 bases at J; junction bases unmatched: 11. The CDR3 bases are TGTGCCAGCAGCTTAAGAAGACAGGGAATCTACTCACCCCTCCACTTT. Protein: CASSLRRQGIYSPLHF.

The V call is TRBV6-5, the J call TRBJ2-7, with D tentatively TRBD1 (6 bases). The germline CDR1 and CDR2 sequences are MNHEY and SVGAGI. The V end lost 6 bases, the J end lost 7 bases, and 16 bases lay between the germline ends. The CDR3 extends over 13 amino acids. The CDR3 here is CASRQTGFGEQYF. CDR3 in DNA: TGTGCCAGCAGACAAACAGGGTTTGGAGAGCAGTACTTC.

This chain links TRBV5-1 with TRBJ2-7; tentatively, D is TRBD2 (6 bases). Germline V gives CDR1 SGHRS, CDR2 YFSETQ. The CDR3 runs 16 residues. Trimming left V 0 bases short and J 0 bases short, with 13 bases between. CDR3 bases: TGCGCCAGCAGCTTGGACTACCCCGGGGGCTCCTACGAGCAGTACTTC. This codes for CASSLDYPGGSYEQYF.

This sequence joins TRBV5-6 and TRBJ2-3, with D possibly matching TRBD2 (6 bases). The length of the CDR3 is 14 residues. The germline CDR1 and CDR2 sequences are SGHDT and YYEEEE. Trimming removed 3 bases at V and 3 bases at J, with 11 bases between. CDR3 in amino acids: CASSSGSPTDTQYF. The CDR3 DNA reads TGTGCCAGCAGCTCCGGGAGCCCGACAGATACGCAGTATTTT.

The V and J genes are TRBV13 and TRBJ2-7, with 8 bases matching TRBD1. With V trimmed by 5 bases and J by 2 bases, 11 bases remained unmatched. The CDR3 has 16 residues. The V gene's germline CDR1 is PRHDT and CDR2 FYEKMQ (reference sequence). The CDR3 reads CASSEGQDVVPYEQYF. The CDR3 nucleotides read TGTGCCAGCAGCGAGGGACAGGACGTAGTACCCTACGAGCAGTACTTC.

This chain joins TRBV10-3 and TRBJ2-5, with 8 positions matching TRBD2. The germline V gene has CDR1 ENHRY and CDR2 SYGVKD. There are 16 residues in the CDR3. Trimming cost V 2 bases and J 7 bases; bases outside gene matches: 12. CDR3 nucleotide sequence: TGTGCCATCAGTGAGGGACGGAGCCCTGCGGGGGGGACCCAGTACTTC. Translation: CAISEGRSPAGGTQYF.

The chain carries TRBV6-1 and TRBJ1-2; maybe TRBD1 (6 bases). Germline CDR1 is MNHNS and CDR2 is SASEGT. Trimming left V 7 bases short and J 4 bases short, with 10 bases between. This CDR3 region has 12 residues. The DNA of the CDR3 is TGTGCCAGCAAGGGCAGGGGCTATGGCTACACCTTC. Its protein product is CASKGRGYGYTF.